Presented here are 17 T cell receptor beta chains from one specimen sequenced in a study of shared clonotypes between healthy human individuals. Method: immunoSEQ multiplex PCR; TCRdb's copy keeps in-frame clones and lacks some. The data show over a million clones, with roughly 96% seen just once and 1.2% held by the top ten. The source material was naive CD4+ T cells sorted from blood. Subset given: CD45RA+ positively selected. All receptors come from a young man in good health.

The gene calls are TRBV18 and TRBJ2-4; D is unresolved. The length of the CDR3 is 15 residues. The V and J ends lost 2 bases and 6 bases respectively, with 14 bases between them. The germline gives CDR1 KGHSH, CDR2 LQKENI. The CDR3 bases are TGTGCCAGCTCACCAGGGATAGGGCTACCAAACATTCAGTACTTC. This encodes CASSPGIGLPNIQYF.

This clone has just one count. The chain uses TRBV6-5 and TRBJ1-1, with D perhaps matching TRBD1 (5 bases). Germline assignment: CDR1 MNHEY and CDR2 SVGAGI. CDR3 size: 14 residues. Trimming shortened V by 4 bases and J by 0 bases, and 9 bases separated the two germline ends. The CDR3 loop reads CASSWTPLNTEAFF. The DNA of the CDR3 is TGTGCCAGCAGTTGGACACCTTTGAACACTGAAGCTTTCTTT.

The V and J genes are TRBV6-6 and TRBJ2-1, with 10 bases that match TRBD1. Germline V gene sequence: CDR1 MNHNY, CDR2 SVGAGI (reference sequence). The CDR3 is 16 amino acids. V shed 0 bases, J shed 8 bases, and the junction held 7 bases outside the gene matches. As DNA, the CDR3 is TGTGCCAGCAGTTACTCCTCCGGGACAGGGGTGGATGAGCAGTTCTTC. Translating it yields CASSYSSGTGVDEQFF.

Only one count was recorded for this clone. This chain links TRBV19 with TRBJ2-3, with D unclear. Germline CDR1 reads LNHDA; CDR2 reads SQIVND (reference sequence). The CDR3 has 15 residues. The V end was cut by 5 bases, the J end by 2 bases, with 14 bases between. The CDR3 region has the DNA TGTGCCAGTAGTGACGCTTCGTATCCCACAGATACGCAGTATTTT. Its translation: CASSDASYPTDTQYF.

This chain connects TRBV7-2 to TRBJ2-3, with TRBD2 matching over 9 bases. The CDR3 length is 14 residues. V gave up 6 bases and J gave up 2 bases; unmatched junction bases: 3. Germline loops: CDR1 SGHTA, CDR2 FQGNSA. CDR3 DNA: TGTGCCAGCAGTTCTAGCGGGGTCACAGATACGCAGTATTTT. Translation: CASSSSGVTDTQYF. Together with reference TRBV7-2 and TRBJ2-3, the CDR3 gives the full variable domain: GAGVSQSPSNKVTEKGKDVELRCDPISGHTALYWYRQSLGQGLEFLIYFQGNSAPDKSGLPSDRFSAERTGGSVSTLTIQRTQQEDSAVYLCASSSSGVTDTQYFGPGTRLTVL.

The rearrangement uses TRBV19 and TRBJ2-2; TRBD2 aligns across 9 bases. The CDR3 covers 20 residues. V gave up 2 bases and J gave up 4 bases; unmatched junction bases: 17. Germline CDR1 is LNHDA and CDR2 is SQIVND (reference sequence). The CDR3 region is CASSIMRQGGVAGVTGELFF. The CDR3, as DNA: TGTGCCAGTAGTATAATGAGACAGGGCGGAGTAGCGGGAGTCACCGGGGAGCTGTTTTTT. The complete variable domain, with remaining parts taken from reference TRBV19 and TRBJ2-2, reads DGGITQSPKYLFRKEGQNVTLSCEQNLNHDAMYWYRQDPGQGLRLIYYSQIVNDFQKGDIAEGYSVSREKKESFPLTVTSAQKNPTAFYLCASSIMRQGGVAGVTGELFFGEGSRLTVL.

CDR3 loop: CAISEGTLNQPQHF. CDR3 sequence (DNA): TGTGCCATCAGTGAGGGAACACTCAATCAGCCCCAGCATTTT. This rearrangement joins TRBV10-3 to TRBJ1-5; unclear D gene. Per germline, CDR1 ENHRY and CDR2 SYGVKD. The V and J ends lost 2 bases and 3 bases respectively, with 8 bases between them. CDR3 length: 14 residues.

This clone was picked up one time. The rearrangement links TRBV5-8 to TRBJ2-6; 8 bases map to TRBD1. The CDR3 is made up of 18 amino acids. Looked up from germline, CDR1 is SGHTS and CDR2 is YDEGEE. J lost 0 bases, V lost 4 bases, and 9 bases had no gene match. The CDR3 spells CASSARQGPGSGANVLTF. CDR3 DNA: TGTGCCAGCAGCGCAAGACAGGGGCCTGGCTCTGGGGCCAACGTCCTGACTTTC.

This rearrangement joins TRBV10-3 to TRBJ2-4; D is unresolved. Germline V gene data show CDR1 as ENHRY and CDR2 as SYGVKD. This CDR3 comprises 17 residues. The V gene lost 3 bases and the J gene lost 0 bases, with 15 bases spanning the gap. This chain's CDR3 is CAISDEASFLAKNIQYF. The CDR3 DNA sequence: TGTGCCATCAGTGATGAGGCTTCTTTTCTAGCCAAAAACATTCAGTACTTC.

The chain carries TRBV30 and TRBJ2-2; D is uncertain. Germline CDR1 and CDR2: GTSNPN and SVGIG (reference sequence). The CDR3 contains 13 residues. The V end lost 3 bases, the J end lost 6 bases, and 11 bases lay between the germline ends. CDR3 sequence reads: CAWSAPLPGELFF. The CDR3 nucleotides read TGTGCCTGGAGCGCCCCCCTCCCCGGGGAGCTGTTTTTT.

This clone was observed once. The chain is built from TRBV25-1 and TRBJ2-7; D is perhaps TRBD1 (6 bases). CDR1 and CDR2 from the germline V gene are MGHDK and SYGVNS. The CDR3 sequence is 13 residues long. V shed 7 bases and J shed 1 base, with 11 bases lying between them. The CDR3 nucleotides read TGTGCCAGCAACTACGGACAGTCCTACGAGCAGTACTTC. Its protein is CASNYGQSYEQYF.

CDR3 DNA: TGTGCCAGCAGTACTCCCGGGACCGAGGGCTACGAGCAGTACTTC. Its protein product is CASSTPGTEGYEQYF. V gene TRBV28 combines with J gene TRBJ2-7, with D possibly being TRBD1 or TRBD2 (5 bases each). The germline gives CDR1 MDHEN, CDR2 SYDVKM. V was trimmed by 5 bases and J by 3 bases, leaving 17 bases between them. The CDR3 is 15 residues long. Variable domain in full (rest from reference TRBV28 and TRBJ2-7): DVKVTQSSRYLVKRTGEKVFLECVQDMDHENMFWYRQDPGLGLRLIYFSYDVKMKEKGDIPEGYSVSREKKERFSLILESASTNQTSMYLCASSTPGTEGYEQYFGPGTRLTVT.

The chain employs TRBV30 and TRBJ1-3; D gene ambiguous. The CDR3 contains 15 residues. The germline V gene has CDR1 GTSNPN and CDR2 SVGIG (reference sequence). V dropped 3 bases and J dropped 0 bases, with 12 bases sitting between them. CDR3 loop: CAWSSAPHSGNTIYF. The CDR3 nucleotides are TGTGCCTGGAGCAGCGCCCCGCACTCTGGAAACACCATATATTTT. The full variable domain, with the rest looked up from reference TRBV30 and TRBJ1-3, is SQTIHQWPATLVQPVGSPLSLECTVEGTSNPNLYWYRQAAGRGLQLLFYSVGIGQISSEVPQNLSASRPQDRQFILSSKKLLLSDSGFYLCAWSSAPHSGNTIYFGEGSWLTVV.

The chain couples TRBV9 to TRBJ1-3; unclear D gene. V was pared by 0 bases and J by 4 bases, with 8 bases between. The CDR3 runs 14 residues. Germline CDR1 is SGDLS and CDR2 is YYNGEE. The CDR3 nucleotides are TGTGCCAGCAGCGTAGCGCGGGAAGGAAACACCATATATTTT. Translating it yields CASSVAREGNTIYF.

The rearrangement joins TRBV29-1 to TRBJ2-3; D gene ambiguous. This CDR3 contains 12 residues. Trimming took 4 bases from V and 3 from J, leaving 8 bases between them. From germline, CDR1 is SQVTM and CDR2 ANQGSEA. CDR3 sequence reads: CSVVARTDTQYF. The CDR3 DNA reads TGCAGCGTTGTGGCCAGAACAGATACGCAGTATTTT.

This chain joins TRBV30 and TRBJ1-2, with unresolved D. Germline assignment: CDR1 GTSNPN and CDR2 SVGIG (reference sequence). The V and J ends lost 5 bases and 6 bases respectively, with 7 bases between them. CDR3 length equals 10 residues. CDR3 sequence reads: CAWGRDGYTF. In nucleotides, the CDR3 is TGTGCCTGGGGCAGAGATGGCTACACCTTC.

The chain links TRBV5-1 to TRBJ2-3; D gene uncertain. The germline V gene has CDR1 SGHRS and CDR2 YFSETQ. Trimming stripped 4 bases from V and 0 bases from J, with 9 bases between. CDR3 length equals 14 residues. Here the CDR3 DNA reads TGCGCCAGCAGCCCGGCTAAAAGCACAGATACGCAGTATTTT. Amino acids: CASSPAKSTDTQYF.